This paragraph reports one T cell receptor beta chain. The clone's antigen remains unknown. No per-base quality is available; no much larger clone lies one base away. Peripheral blood CD8+ and CD4+ T cells from healthy donors, Susac syndrome patients and multiple sclerosis patients were profiled by high-throughput TCR beta sequencing. The Susac syndrome patients fulfilled recently defined diagnostic criteria for either definite or probable disease. Bulk CD8+ and CD4+ T cells were purified magnetically by negative isolation, whereas CD8+ TEMRA cells were enriched by FACS. Blood was collected in EDTA tubes and processed within 24 hours, with PBMCs isolated through density gradient centrifugation. PBMCs intended for TCR sequencing were frozen in liquid nitrogen and were later thawed in a 37 degrees C water bath. The sorted or isolated CD4+, CD8+ and CD8+ TEMRA cells had a purity of 90% or higher. This sample was included in a study of CD8 T cells in Susac syndrome (dated by TCRdb to the late 2010s). Context from the whole study: Of the Susac syndrome patients who were sequenced, roughly 8 were in clinical remission while six had clinically active disease. Susac syndrome patients were therapy-naive, on corticosteroids (some also receiving IVIg), or on IVIg alone at blood withdrawal. The clonality of the CD8+ T cell repertoire was compared across about 12 healthy donors, around 14 Susac syndrome patients and roughly 16 multiple sclerosis patients. Whether CD8+ T cell activation and differentiation in Susac syndrome was antigen driven was tested using repertoire sequencing.

RNA was extracted with the RNeasy kit and about 0.5 to 1 ug was reverse transcribed using random hexamers. TCR beta CDR3 regions were amplified with the immunoSEQ multiplex PCR assay covering 54 Vbeta and 13 Jbeta segments. Bias from PCR amplification was corrected by using a synthetic template baseline for primer optimization and for computational correction. Turning to the authors' computational methods: Only productive sequences were kept, with reads annotated to V, D and J genes according to IMGT and analyzed in immunoSEQ Analyzer. Clonality was calculated as one minus the Shannon entropy normalized by log2 of the number of productive unique sequences. For each patient and control, public and private clones were evaluated within the 100 most prevalent clones. Clones were defined as Susac-specific when absent from the healthy and MS cohorts, from some 1,100 published viral clones and from other ImmuneACCESS disease sequences. Using fastp trimming at Q25 and MiXCR clonotype assembly, TCRdb reanalyzed the public sequencing data and kept in-frame beta chains. Under each unique CDR3 protein, matching rows form one entry showing the most common genes and DNA. These V and J calls are TCRdb output, not the study's own analysis. This sample has roughly 130,000 distinct CDR3 sequences in its table, and roughly 94% of those were observed once. Less than 0.3% of the sample rests with the top ten.

The CDR3 covers 13 residues, taking in both the cysteine and the phenylalanine. Here the CDR3 DNA is all that survives: 39 bases in frame from base 1. After removal of 1 base from V and 7 bases from J, the junction retains 1 base not matched to a gene. For CDR1 and CDR2, the germline V gene (reference sequence) lists LNHNV and YYDKDF. The research as a whole found: The TCR sequencing and HLA analysis was acknowledged to have included a relatively small number of individuals. In the total CD8+ and CD8+ TEMRA repertoires, about 16 and five Susac-specific public clones, respectively, were identified. CD8+ repertoires in Susac syndrome showed clonal expansion, which was highest in CD8+ TEMRA cells and was greater in clinically active patients than in remitting patients.

The sample taken for sequencing was CD8+ T cells from PBMCs. This sequence originates from a human donor with Susac syndrome. Here the chain combines TRBV15 and TRBJ1-5, with TRBD1 identical over 7 junction bases. In nucleotides, the sequence is TGTGCCACCAGCAGAGGACAGGGCCAGCCCCAGCATTTT. Its translation reads: CATSRGQGQPQHF.